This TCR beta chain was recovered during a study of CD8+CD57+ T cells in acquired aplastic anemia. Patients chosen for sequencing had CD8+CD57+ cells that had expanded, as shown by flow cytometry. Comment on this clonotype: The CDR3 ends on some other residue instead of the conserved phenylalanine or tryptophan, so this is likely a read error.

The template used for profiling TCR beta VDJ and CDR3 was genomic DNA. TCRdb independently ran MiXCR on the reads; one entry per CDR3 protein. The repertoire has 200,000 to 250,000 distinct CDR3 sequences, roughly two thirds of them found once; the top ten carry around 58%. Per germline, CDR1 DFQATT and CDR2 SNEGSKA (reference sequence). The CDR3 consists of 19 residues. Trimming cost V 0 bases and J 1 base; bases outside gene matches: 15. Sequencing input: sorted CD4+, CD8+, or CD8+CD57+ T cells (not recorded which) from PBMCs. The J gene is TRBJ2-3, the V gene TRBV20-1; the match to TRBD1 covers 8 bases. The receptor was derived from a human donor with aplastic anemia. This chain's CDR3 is CSARDKGETGVFGTDTQYS. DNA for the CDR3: TGCAGTGCTAGAGATAAGGGCGAGACAGGGGTTTTTGGCACAGATACGCAGTATTCT.